This TCR beta chain was recovered during a study of cytomegalovirus exposure and HLA in healthy donors. Notes on the study in general: CMV serostatus was the sole immune exposure data available. TCR beta V- and J-gene trimming, according to a later analysis, was linked to a missense DCLRE1C variant. Listed as cytomegalovirus-associated were 170 or so TCR beta chains.

This PCR relied on a set of 60 Vbeta primers and 13 Jbeta primers. Libraries were prepared by immunoSEQ multiplex PCR; TCRdb keeps only in-frame clonotypes and omits some of them. This table has more than 140,000 clones, more than 65% appearing once. Germline V gives CDR1 MDHEN, CDR2 SYDVKM. The CDR3 has 16 residues. Donors had nominal health at sampling but likely had unrecorded immune exposures. In regard to this clone: Its antigen is currently unknown. At one end, the junction sequence differs from germline, possibly due to a read error. The sample contains more than one DNA sequence encoding this CDR3.

This clonotype was obtained from a man between 25 and 39 years old in good health and CMV-seropositive. The chain uses TRBV28 and TRBJ1-5, with D unclear. Material: PBMCs. The CDR3 protein is CASSFWSDSSNQPQHF. The CDR3 DNA follows: TGCGCCAGCAGTTTTTGGTCGGACTCTAGCAATCAGCCCCAGCATTTT.